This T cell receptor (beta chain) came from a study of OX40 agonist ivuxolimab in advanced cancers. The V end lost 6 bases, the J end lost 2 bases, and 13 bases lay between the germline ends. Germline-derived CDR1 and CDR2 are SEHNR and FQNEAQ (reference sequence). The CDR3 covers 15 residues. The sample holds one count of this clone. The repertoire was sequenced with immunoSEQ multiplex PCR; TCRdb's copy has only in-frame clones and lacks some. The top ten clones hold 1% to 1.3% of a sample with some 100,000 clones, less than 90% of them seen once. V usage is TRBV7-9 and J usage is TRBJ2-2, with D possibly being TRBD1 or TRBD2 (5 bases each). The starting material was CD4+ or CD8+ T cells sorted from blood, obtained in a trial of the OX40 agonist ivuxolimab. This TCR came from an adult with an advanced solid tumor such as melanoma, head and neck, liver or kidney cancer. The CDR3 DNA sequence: TGTGCCAGCAGGGGACGGACTTCTAACACCGGGGAGCTGTTTTTT. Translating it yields CASRGRTSNTGELFF.